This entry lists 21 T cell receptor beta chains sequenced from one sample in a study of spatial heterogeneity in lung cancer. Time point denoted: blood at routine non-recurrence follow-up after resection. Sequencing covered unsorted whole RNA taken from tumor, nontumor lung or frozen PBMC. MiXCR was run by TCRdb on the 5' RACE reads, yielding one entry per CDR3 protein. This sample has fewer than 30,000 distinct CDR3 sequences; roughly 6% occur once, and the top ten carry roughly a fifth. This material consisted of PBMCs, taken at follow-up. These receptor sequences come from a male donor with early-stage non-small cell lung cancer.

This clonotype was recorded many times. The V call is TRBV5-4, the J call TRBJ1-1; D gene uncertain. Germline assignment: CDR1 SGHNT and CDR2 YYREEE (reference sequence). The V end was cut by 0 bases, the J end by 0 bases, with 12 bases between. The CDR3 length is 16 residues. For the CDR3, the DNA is TGTGCCAGCAGCTTGGATGCCAGTATCTTGAACACTGAAGCTTTCTTT. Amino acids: CASSLDASILNTEAFF.

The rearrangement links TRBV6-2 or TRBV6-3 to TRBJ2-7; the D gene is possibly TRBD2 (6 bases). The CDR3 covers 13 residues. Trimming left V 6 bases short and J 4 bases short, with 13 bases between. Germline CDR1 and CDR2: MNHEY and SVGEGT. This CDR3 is CASSQGDFYEQYV. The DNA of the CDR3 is TGTGCCAGCAGCCAAGGGGACTTTTACGAGCAGTACGTC.

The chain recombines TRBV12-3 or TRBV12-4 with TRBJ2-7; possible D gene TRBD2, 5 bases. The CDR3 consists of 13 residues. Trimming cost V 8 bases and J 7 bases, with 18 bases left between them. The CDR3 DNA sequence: TGTGCCAGCCGGGAACTTTCGTTGGGGGAGCAGTACTTC. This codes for CASRELSLGEQYF.

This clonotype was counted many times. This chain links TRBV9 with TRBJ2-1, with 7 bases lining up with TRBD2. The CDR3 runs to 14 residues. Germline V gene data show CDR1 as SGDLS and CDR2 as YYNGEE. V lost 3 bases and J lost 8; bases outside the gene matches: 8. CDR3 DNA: TGTGCCAGCAGCGCGACGACTAGCACGGATGAGCAGTTCTTC. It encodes CASSATTSTDEQFF.

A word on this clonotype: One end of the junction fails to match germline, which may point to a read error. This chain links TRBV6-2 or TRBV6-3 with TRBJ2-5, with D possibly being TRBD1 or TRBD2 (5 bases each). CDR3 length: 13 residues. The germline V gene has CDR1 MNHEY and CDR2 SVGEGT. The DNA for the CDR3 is TGTGCCAGCAGTTCGGGACCAGCGGCAACCAAGCACTTC. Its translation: CASSSGPAATKHF.

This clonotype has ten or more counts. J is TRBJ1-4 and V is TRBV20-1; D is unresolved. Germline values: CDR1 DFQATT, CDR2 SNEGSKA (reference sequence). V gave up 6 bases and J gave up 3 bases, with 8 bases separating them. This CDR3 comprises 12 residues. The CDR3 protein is CSASLANEKLFF. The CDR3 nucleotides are TGCAGTGCCTCACTTGCTAATGAAAAACTGTTTTTT.

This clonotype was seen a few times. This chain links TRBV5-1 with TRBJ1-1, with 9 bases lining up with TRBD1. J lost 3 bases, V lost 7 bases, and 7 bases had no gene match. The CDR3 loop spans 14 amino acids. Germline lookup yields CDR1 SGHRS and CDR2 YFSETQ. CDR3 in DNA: TGCGCCAGCGCACTTTACAGGGGGCACACTGAAGCTTTCTTT. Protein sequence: CASALYRGHTEAFF.

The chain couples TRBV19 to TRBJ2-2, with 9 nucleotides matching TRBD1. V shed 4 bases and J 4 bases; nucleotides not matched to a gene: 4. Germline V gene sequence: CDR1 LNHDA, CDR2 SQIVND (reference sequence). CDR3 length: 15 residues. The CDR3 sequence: CASSTGQGSTGELFF. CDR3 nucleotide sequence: TGTGCCAGTAGTACGGGACAGGGAAGCACCGGGGAGCTGTTTTTT.

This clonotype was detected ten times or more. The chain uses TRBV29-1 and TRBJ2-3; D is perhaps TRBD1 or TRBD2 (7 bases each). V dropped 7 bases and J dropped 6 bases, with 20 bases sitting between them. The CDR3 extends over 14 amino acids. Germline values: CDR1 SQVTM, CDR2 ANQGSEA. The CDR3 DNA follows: TGCAGCGGTTCCCCCAGGGGGGGGGCGGATACGCAGTATTTT. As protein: CSGSPRGGADTQYF.

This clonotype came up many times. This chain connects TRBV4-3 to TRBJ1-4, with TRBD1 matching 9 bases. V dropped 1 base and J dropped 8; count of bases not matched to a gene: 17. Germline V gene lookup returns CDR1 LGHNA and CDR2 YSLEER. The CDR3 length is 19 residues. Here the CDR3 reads CASSQVIRDRVPEEEKLFF. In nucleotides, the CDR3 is TGCGCCAGCAGCCAAGTGATCCGGGACAGGGTACCTGAAGAGGAAAAACTGTTTTTT.

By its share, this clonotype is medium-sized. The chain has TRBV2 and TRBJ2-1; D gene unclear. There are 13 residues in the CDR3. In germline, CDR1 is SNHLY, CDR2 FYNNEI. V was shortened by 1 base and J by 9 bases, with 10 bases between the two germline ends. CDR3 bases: TGTGCCAGCAGTGAAGTTTGGGGTAGTGAGCAGTTCTTC. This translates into CASSEVWGSEQFF.

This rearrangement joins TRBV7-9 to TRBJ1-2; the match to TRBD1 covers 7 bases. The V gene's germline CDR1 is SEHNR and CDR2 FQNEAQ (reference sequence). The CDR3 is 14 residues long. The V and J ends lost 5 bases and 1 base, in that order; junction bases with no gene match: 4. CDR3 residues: CASSRTGLNYGYTF. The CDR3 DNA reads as TGTGCCAGCAGCCGGACAGGACTTAACTATGGCTACACCTTC.

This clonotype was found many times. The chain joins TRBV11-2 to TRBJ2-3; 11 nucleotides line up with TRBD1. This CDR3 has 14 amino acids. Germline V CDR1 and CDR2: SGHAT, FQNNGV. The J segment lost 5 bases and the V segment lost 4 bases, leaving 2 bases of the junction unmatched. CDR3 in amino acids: CASSSGTGGDTQYF. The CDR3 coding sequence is TGTGCCAGCAGCTCCGGGACAGGGGGAGATACGCAGTATTTT.

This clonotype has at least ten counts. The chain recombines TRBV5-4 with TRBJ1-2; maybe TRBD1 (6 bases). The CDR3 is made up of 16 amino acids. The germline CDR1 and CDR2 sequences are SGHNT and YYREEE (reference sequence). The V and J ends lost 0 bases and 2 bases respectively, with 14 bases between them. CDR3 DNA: TGTGCCAGCAGCTTGGGGGGGACACCAGTCAACTATGGCTACACCTTC. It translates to CASSLGGTPVNYGYTF.

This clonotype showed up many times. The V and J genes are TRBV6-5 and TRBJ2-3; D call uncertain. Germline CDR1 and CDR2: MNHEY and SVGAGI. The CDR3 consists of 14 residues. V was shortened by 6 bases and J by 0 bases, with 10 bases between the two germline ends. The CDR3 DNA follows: TGTGCCAGCAGGCGAGGCCTCAGCACAGATACGCAGTATTTT. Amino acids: CASRRGLSTDTQYF.

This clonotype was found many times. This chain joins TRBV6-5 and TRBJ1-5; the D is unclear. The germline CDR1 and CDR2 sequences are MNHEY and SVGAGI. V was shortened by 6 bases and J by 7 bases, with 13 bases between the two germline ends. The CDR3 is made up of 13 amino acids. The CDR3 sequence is CASSPDRVQPQHF. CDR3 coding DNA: TGTGCCAGCAGCCCGGACCGCGTACAGCCCCAGCATTTT.

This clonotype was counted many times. The DNA for the CDR3 is TGTGCCAGCAGCGTAGACGGGACAGTTTGGAATGAGCAGTTCTTC. Its protein is CASSVDGTVWNEQFF. The chain has TRBV9 and TRBJ2-1, with TRBD1 matching 7 bases. V lost 0 bases to trimming and J lost 7 bases; unmatched junction nucleotides: 7. CDR1 is SGDLS, CDR2 YYNGEE, per germline. The CDR3 totals 15 residues.

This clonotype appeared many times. CDR3 amino acids: CATSSYTPGVVPTNEKLFF. For the CDR3, the DNA is TGTGCCACCAGCAGCTACACACCAGGGGTTGTACCAACTAATGAAAAACTGTTTTTT. The V and J genes are TRBV15 and TRBJ1-4; weak D call: TRBD1 (6 bases). The CDR3 loop spans 19 amino acids. The germline CDR1 and CDR2 sequences are LNHNV and YYDKDF (reference sequence). V gave up 3 bases and J gave up 0 bases, with 20 bases separating them.

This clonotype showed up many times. CDR3 amino acids: CSVGATNEKLFF. The CDR3 region has the DNA TGCAGCGTTGGGGCAACTAATGAAAAACTGTTTTTT. This rearrangement joins TRBV29-1 to TRBJ1-4; D is uncertain. Germline V gene sequence: CDR1 SQVTM, CDR2 ANQGSEA. CDR3 length: 12 amino acids. V was shortened by 4 bases and J by 0 bases, with 3 bases between the two germline ends.

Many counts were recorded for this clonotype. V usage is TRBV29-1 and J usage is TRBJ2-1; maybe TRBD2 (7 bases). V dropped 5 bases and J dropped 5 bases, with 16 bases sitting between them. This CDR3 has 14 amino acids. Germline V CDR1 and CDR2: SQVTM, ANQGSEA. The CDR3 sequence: CSVKTGGLDNEQFF. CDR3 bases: TGCAGCGTTAAGACAGGTGGACTAGACAATGAGCAGTTCTTC.

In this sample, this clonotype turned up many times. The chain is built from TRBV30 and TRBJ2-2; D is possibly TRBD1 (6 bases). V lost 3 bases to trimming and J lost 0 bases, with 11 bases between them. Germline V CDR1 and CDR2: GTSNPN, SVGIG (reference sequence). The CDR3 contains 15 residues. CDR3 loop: CAWSDGTSNTGELFF. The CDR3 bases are TGTGCCTGGAGCGATGGGACATCGAACACCGGGGAGCTGTTTTTT.